Sequencing of this T cell receptor (beta chain) was carried out in a study of graft-versus-host responses after intestinal transplantation. About the study: Recipients had multivisceral, liver-intestinal, or isolated intestinal transplants. Induction using anti-thymocyte globulin, followed by tacrolimus and steroids for 2 to 4 years, was given to all recipients. Study findings and constraints: The marrow of recipients harbored GvH clones, and ileum or blood showed some of them first.

This clone appeared once. CDR1 and CDR2 from the germline V gene are SGHAT and FQNNGV. V lost 8 bases and J lost 5, with 7 bases in between. The CDR3 is made up of 11 amino acids. The method was immunoSEQ multiplex PCR; TCRdb's version includes in-frame clones alone and lacks a portion of them. The table shows 21,000 or so clones, with around 56% occurring only once. The authors seeded around 200,000 CFSE-labeled responder cells together with around 200,000 irradiated stimulator cells tagged with violet dye. The sequencing used alloreactive CD4+ T cells from a mixed lymphocyte reaction culture, collected before intestinal transplant. Subset indicated: CFSE-low proliferating T cells sorted from roughly 6-day pre-transplant mixed lymphocyte reaction (GvH or HvG direction). The V call is TRBV11-2, the J call TRBJ2-1; D gene uncertain. This clonotype originated in a human patient who received an intestinal transplant. This CDR3 reads CASASDNEQFF. CDR3 bases: TGTGCCAGCGCGTCGGACAATGAGCAGTTCTTC.